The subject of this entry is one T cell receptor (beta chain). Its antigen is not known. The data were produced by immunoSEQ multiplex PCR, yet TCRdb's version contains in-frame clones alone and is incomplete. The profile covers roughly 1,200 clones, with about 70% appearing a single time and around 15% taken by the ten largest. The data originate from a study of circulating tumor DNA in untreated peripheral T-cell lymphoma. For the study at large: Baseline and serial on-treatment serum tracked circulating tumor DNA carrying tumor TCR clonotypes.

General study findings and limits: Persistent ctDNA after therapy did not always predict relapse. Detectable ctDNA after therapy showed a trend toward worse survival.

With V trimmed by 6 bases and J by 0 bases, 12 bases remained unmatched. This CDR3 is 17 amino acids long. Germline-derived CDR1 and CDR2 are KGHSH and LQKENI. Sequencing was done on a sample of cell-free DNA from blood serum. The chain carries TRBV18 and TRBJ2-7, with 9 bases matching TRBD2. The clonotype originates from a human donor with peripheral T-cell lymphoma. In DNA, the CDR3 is TGTGCCAGCTCCCCGGTGGGGACTAGCTACATCTCCTACGAGCAGTACTTC. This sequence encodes CASSPVGTSYISYEQYF.